One T cell receptor (beta chain) is described in this entry. This sample stems from a study of blood T cell repertoires in COVID-19. Germline loops: CDR1 LGHNA, CDR2 YNFKEQ. The CDR3 length is 18 residues. Losses at the gene ends were 0 bases for V and 1 base for J; bases not matched to a gene: 1. Here immunoSEQ multiplex PCR was the method, and the copy in TCRdb shows in-frame clones only, minus some. The repertoire includes about 24,000 clones, around 86% of them detected once, and approximately 5% sits in the top ten. The receptor's source is a man in his fifties with active COVID-19. The rearrangement uses TRBV4-2 and TRBJ2-2; 14 positions agree with TRBD2. The sequencing sample was made of peripheral blood. The CDR3 protein is CASSQEGTSGRNTGELFF. CDR3 nucleotide sequence: TGTGCCAGCAGCCAAGAGGGGACTAGCGGGAGGAACACCGGGGAGCTGTTTTTT.